The 20 T cell receptor beta chains presented below share a single source sample, sequenced in a study of shared clonotypes between healthy human individuals. Data came from immunoSEQ multiplex PCR; TCRdb stores just in-frame clones and leaves some out. The sample includes 2,500,000 or so clones, over 85% seen only once; the top ten take 0.36%. The sample taken for sequencing was naive CD4+ T cells from PBMCs. Subset described: CD45RA+ positively selected. The receptors originated from a man younger than 35 in good health. Some clones in this sample may be carry-over from other donors' samples.

The V call is TRBV6-1, the J call TRBJ2-7; the D gene is possibly TRBD2 (6 bases). The CDR3 covers 14 residues. Germline lookup yields CDR1 MNHNS and CDR2 SASEGT. Trimming removed 6 bases from V and 0 bases from J, with 12 bases in between. The CDR3, as DNA: TGTGCCAGCAGGACCGGGGGTTCCTCCTACGAGCAGTACTTC. Protein: CASRTGGSSYEQYF.

The rearrangement joins TRBV19 to TRBJ1-2; 8 bases are shared with TRBD1. The germline gives CDR1 LNHDA, CDR2 SQIVND (reference sequence). V lost 5 bases and J lost 4; bases outside the gene matches: 9. This CDR3 has 15 residues. For the CDR3, the DNA is TGTGCCAGTAGTTATTCCCCAGGGGGCTCCTATGGCTACACCTTC. It encodes CASSYSPGGSYGYTF.

V is TRBV6-6 and J is TRBJ1-2, with D hard to call. CDR1 and CDR2 (germline): MNHNY, SVGAGI (reference sequence). The CDR3 is 11 amino acids. The CDR3 loop is CAGGVGYGYTF. Here the CDR3 DNA reads TGTGCGGGCGGGGTAGGCTATGGCTACACCTTC.

The genes are TRBV7-7 and TRBJ2-2, with D possibly TRBD1 on 6 matching bases. Germline V gene sequence: CDR1 SSHAT, CDR2 FNYEAQ (reference sequence). CDR3 length: 15 residues. Trimming left V 5 bases short and J 0 bases short, with 10 bases between. CDR3 in amino acids: CASSPGQPNTGELFF. CDR3 DNA sequence: TGTGCCAGCAGCCCCGGACAGCCGAACACCGGGGAGCTGTTTTTT.

V usage is TRBV4-1 and J usage is TRBJ1-2; 8 positions match TRBD1. The germline V gene has CDR1 MGHRA and CDR2 YSYEKL. V shed 3 bases, J shed 5 bases, and the junction held 11 bases outside the gene matches. The CDR3 totals 16 residues. The CDR3 nucleotides are TGCGCCAGCAGCCAGCCGGGACAGGTCGGAGGGTATGGCTACACCTTC. Translating gives CASSQPGQVGGYGYTF.

The chain combines TRBV7-2 with TRBJ1-2; no clear D. Trimming took off 2 bases at V and 2 bases at J, with 9 bases between the two ends. Germline V CDR1 and CDR2: SGHTA, FQGNSA. This CDR3 region has 14 residues. As DNA, the CDR3 is TGTGCCAGCAGCTTAAGATCAGCCAACTATGGCTACACCTTC. Its protein product is CASSLRSANYGYTF.

Comments on this clone: The sample contains more than one DNA sequence encoding this CDR3. V and J are TRBV2 and TRBJ2-3; 10 nucleotides line up with TRBD1. The CDR3 is made up of 14 amino acids. V lost 6 bases, J lost 4 bases, and 4 bases stayed unmatched. Germline-derived CDR1 and CDR2 are SNHLY and FYNNEI. In DNA, the CDR3 is TGTGCCAGCAGCGAGGACAGGGGGGCAGATACGCAGTATTTT. Protein product: CASSEDRGADTQYF.

The rearrangement uses TRBV18 and TRBJ1-1, with D possibly TRBD1 on 6 matching bases. The CDR3 length is 14 residues. V lost 3 bases and J 1 base, leaving 9 bases between the germline ends. Germline V gene data show CDR1 as KGHSH and CDR2 as LQKENI. In DNA, the CDR3 is TGTGCCAGCTCACCTTGGACAGAGAACACTGAAGCTTTCTTT. Amino acid sequence: CASSPWTENTEAFF. The whole variable domain, filled in from reference TRBV18 and TRBJ1-1, reads NAGVMQNPRHLVRRRGQEARLRCSPMKGHSHVYWYRQLPEEGLKFMVYLQKENIIDESGMPKERFSAEFPKEGPSILRIQQVVRGDSAAYFCASSPWTENTEAFFGQGTRLTVV.

V gene TRBV4-2 combines with J gene TRBJ2-1; the match to TRBD2 covers 7 bases. J gave up 3 bases and V 1 base, and 15 bases lay outside the gene matches. Germline CDR1 and CDR2: LGHNA and YNFKEQ. The CDR3 is 19 residues long. The CDR3 nucleotides read TGTGCCAGCAGCCAAGCTCTTTCGGGCGGGAGAGGGGTCTACAATGAGCAGTTCTTC. Its protein is CASSQALSGGRGVYNEQFF.

This chain joins TRBV11-2 and TRBJ2-1; 11 nucleotides match TRBD2. The CDR3 runs 17 residues. CDR1 and CDR2 (germline): SGHAT, FQNNGV. V lost 6 bases to trimming and J lost 4 bases; unmatched junction nucleotides: 11. The CDR3 is CASRQRGGLAAYNEQFF. The CDR3 nucleotides read TGTGCCAGCAGACAGAGAGGGGGACTAGCGGCATACAATGAGCAGTTCTTC.

V and J are TRBV27 and TRBJ2-2, with D hard to call. The V gene's germline CDR1 is MNHEY and CDR2 SMNVEV (reference sequence). Deletions cut 4 bases from V and 4 bases from J, with 19 bases between. CDR3 length: 17 amino acids. The CDR3 sequence: CASSSVPGLGPTGELFF. The CDR3 DNA reads as TGTGCCAGCAGTTCCGTCCCTGGCCTAGGACCCACCGGGGAGCTGTTTTTT.

The rearrangement joins TRBV18 to TRBJ1-1; 7 nucleotides agree with TRBD1. Looked up from germline, CDR1 is KGHSH and CDR2 is LQKENI. V gave up 6 bases and J gave up 6 bases; unmatched junction bases: 7. The CDR3 has 13 residues. CDR3 bases: TGTGCCAGCTCGCAGGGGGGGGGCCCTGAAGCTTTCTTT. The encoded protein is CASSQGGGPEAFF.

This chain links TRBV29-1 with TRBJ2-7; D may match TRBD1 or TRBD2 (5 bases each). The CDR3 length is 15 residues. V gave up 8 bases and J gave up 6 bases, with 26 bases separating them. The germline gives CDR1 SQVTM, CDR2 ANQGSEA. CDR3 sequence reads: CSFTTGTAPPVEQYF. CDR3 in DNA: TGCAGCTTTACCACCGGGACCGCTCCCCCCGTCGAGCAGTACTTC.

J is TRBJ1-2 and V is TRBV10-3; possible D gene TRBD1, 5 bases. Looked up from germline, CDR1 is ENHRY and CDR2 is SYGVKD. This CDR3 contains 13 residues. The V end lost 10 bases, the J end lost 8 bases, and 20 bases lay between the germline ends. CDR3 residues: CASQLTGAGGYTF. The CDR3 DNA sequence: TGTGCCAGTCAATTAACAGGCGCTGGGGGCTACACCTTC.

This clone has just one count. The gene calls are TRBV7-3 and TRBJ2-3; possibly TRBD1 for D (6 bases). Germline V gives CDR1 SGHTA, CDR2 FQGTGA. V was shortened by 2 bases and J by 7 bases, with 19 bases between the two germline ends. The CDR3 is 16 amino acids. The CDR3 nucleotides are TGTGCCAGCAGCTTATATCCCCGAACTCAGGGGAATACGCAGTATTTT. This translates into CASSLYPRTQGNTQYF.

V is TRBV23-1 and J is TRBJ2-3; D possibly corresponds to TRBD1 (5 bases). TRBV23-1 is treated as an ORF (open reading frame) with a function not yet certain. With 3 bases removed from V and 2 bases from J, the gap between germline ends came to 12 bases. The CDR3 consists of 15 residues. The CDR3 bases are TGCGCCAGCAGTCAGCCCCGACAGCTCACAGATACGCAGTATTTT. This encodes CASSQPRQLTDTQYF.

The chain links TRBV28 to TRBJ2-6; D is unclear. CDR1 and CDR2 from the germline V gene are MDHEN and SYDVKM. The CDR3 is 18 amino acids. Trimming removed 4 bases at V and 0 bases at J, with 16 bases between. This CDR3 is CASSSPSLASSGANVLTF. The CDR3 bases are TGTGCCAGCAGTTCCCCTTCGCTGGCCTCCTCTGGGGCCAACGTCCTGACTTTC.

Concerning this clone: The same CDR3 also results from other DNA sequences found in this sample. V and J are TRBV29-1 and TRBJ2-3, with D perhaps matching TRBD1 (5 bases). This CDR3 has 13 amino acids. Per germline, CDR1 SQVTM and CDR2 ANQGSEA. With 1 base removed from V and 2 bases from J, the gap between germline ends came to 7 bases. CDR3 nucleotide sequence: TGCAGCGTTGAAGGACAGTACACAGATACGCAGTATTTT. Amino acid sequence: CSVEGQYTDTQYF.

The chain recombines TRBV29-1 with TRBJ1-1; D ambiguous. CDR3 length: 13 residues. Trimming left V 1 base short and J 2 bases short, with 8 bases between. Germline loops: CDR1 SQVTM, CDR2 ANQGSEA. CDR3 in amino acids: CSVEARANTEAFF. The CDR3 nucleotides read TGCAGCGTTGAAGCGCGGGCTAACACTGAAGCTTTCTTT.

The genes are TRBV2 and TRBJ1-2, with 7 nucleotides matching TRBD1. Trimming removed 4 bases from V and 3 bases from J; junction bases left unmatched: 5. Germline loops: CDR1 SNHLY, CDR2 FYNNEI. This CDR3 has 14 amino acids. The CDR3 nucleotides are TGTGCCAGCAGTGGTAGACAGGGATACTATGGCTACACCTTC. Residues: CASSGRQGYYGYTF.